This TCR beta chain was retrieved from a study of blood T cell repertoires in COVID-19. Study-level background: Both acute and convalescent COVID-19 samples were obtained from the United States, Italy and Spain.

In the authors' methods: Reference gene primer amplification gave nucleated cell count estimates. The protocol was immunoSEQ multiplex PCR, while the TCRdb copy is restricted to in-frame clones and leaves out a portion. Clone size and the V and J calls come from that table; the DNA yielded D and trimming. The data hold roughly 58,000 clones, with under 80% observed a single time. This sequence originates from a woman in her sixties or seventies who had been exposed to COVID-19. The specimen sequenced was PBMCs or T cells enriched from blood (not recorded which).

The CDR3 nucleotides are TGTGCCAGCACCCTAGTGGGAGGTCGCAATGAGCAGTTCTTC. Encoded protein: CASTLVGGRNEQFF. The chain uses TRBV6-6 and TRBJ2-1, with D possibly TRBD2 on 6 matching bases. V was shortened by 7 bases and J by 6 bases, with 16 bases between the two germline ends. CDR1 and CDR2 (germline): MNHNY, SVGAGI (reference sequence). CDR3 length: 14 amino acids.